This T cell receptor beta chain emerged from a study of blood T cells in healthy people across ages (dated by TCRdb to 2013 to 2016). Notes on the research overall: In model experiments, template switching captured roughly one uniquely barcoded TCR beta cDNA molecule for every two T cells. To track age-related changes in TCR beta repertoire diversity, the study relied on deep sequencing normalized with unique cDNA molecular identifiers. The donors were divided into four age groups: young (average around 17 years), middle-aged (about 40), aged (about 60) and long-lived (roughly 86). To avoid experimental bias, donors of different ages were distributed randomly across sequencing lanes. Two additional independent replicas of 1 million unique cDNA reads from the same blood draw were analyzed for two donors (one aged 18 to 30 and one aged 80 or older). General conclusions and limits of the study: Conclusive comparison of naive and antigen-experienced compartments was prevented by the profiling of bulk unsorted PBMCs. Total diversity estimates from one million sequenced T cells were considered lower bounds and underestimates. Because the CMV infection status of the donors was unknown, age-related changes in expanded clonotypes may potentially have been confounded. Compared with the aged group, the long-lived group had more naive CD4+ T cells, fewer expanded clones and increased TCR diversity, a pattern suggesting age selection. Observed TCR beta diversity per million T cells fell roughly linearly with age, and a significant reduction was already apparent by age roughly 40. The percentage of naive T cells measured by flow cytometry correlated strongly with observed TCR beta diversity.

Libraries were built with 5' RACE. A second PCR of about 7 to 12 cycles was run with a J-beta primer mix and a sample-barcoded 5' primer. A template-switch 5' adaptor carrying 12 random nucleotides introduced a unique molecular identifier onto each TCR beta cDNA molecule. At least 2.5 million CDR3-containing paired-end reads were obtained from each sample. First-strand cDNA was synthesized from all RNA with the Mint cDNA synthesis kit, primed by a TRBC-specific oligonucleotide. After uracil-DNA glycosylase treatment, a first 18-cycle PCR used universal primers M1SS and BC2_uni_R on all cDNA. As for the authors' bioinformatics: Each sample was normalized by randomly selecting 1 million high-quality reads, each carrying a distinct molecular identifier. Instead of being binned into consensus sequences, reads that shared molecular identifiers were thrown out. CDR3 identification, clonotype clustering and error correction used MiTCR with a Q25 quality threshold and the strictest error-elimination algorithm. A nonparametric unseen species model using Euler transformation provided a lower-bound estimate of total TCR beta diversity. The public reads were run again by TCRdb, first through fastp at Q25 and then through MiXCR, and only productive beta chains were kept. Rows are unified per CDR3 protein, each entry keeping the most common DNA and genes. The V and J calls, along with clone size, are taken from TCRdb and not from the paper's own processing. Present in this sample are approximately 1,700,000 distinct CDR3 sequences, about two fifths of which were seen just once. The ten largest clonotypes hold about 21% of the sample.

Only a few counts were recorded for this clonotype. The antigen it recognizes is unknown. The record has no base qualities; no much larger clone is one base away. From cysteine to phenylalanine, the CDR3 is 15 amino acids long. CDR3 DNA only is kept here, 45 bases in frame from base 1. The germline V and J ends show losses of 7 bases and 4 bases respectively, and no gene match explains 12 bases of the junction. Per the germline V gene (reference sequence), LGHDT is the CDR1 and YNNKEL is the CDR2. The roughly 37 donors, aged roughly 6 to 100 years, were systemically healthy Caucasian individuals from Russia. Each donor gave approximately 9.3 milliliters of peripheral blood, collected into EDTA-treated Vacutainer tubes. Ficoll-Paque density-gradient centrifugation was used to isolate PBMCs, with at least 6.5 million per sample. Total RNA was extracted from PBMCs with Trizol reagent, with at least 5 micrograms obtained per sample. Naive CD45RAhigh/CD27high T cell percentages were measured by flow cytometry on a PBMC aliquot from every donor.

The V and J genes are TRBV3-1 and TRBJ2-5, with 7 central nucleotides matching TRBD1. The sample was blood. The source is a human donor in good health. In nucleotide form, the sequence is TGTGCCAGCACCACGAAGGGGGCGCCCATAGAGACCCAGTACTTC. This is translated as CASTTKGAPIETQYF.